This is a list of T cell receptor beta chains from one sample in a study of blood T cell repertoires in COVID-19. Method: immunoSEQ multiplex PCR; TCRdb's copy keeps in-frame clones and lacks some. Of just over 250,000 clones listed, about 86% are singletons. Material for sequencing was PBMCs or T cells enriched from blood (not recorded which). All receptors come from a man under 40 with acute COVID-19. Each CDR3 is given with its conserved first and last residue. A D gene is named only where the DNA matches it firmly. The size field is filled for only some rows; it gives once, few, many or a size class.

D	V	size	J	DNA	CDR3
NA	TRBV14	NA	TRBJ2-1	TGTGCCCCTATCGGACGGGGCTCCTACAATGAGCAGTTCTTC	CAPIGRGSYNEQFF
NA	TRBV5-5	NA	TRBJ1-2	TGTGCCAGCAGCCTAGCGGTATTTACTAACTATGGCTACACCTTC	CASSLAVFTNYGYTF
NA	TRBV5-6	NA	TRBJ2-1	TGTGCCAGCAGCTTGATGTCCAGGGCCAGCAATGAGCAGTTCTTC	CASSLMSRASNEQFF
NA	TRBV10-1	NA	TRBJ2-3	TGCGCCAGCAGTAATACTCGACTAATCTCCAGCACAGATACGCAGTATTTT	CASSNTRLISSTDTQYF
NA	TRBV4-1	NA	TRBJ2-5	TGCGCCAGCAGCCAAGAGAGGGAGACCCAGTACTTC	CASSQERETQYF
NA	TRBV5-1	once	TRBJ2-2	TGCGCCAGCAGCTCCGGGGTGGTCGGGGAGCTGTTTTTT	CASSSGVVGELFF
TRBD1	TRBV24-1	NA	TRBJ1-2	TGTGCCACCAGTGGGGGACAGTCCCACTATGGCTACACCTTC	CATSGGQSHYGYTF
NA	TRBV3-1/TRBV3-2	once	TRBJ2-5	TGTGCCAGCAGCCAAGATCCGCACTCCCAAGAGACCCAGTACTTC	CASSQDPHSQETQYF
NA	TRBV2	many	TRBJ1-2	TGTGCCAGCAGTGAGGGGCACTATGGCTACACCTTC	CASSEGHYGYTF
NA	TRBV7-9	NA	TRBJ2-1	TGTGCCAGCAGCAACTCGTTACGAGACACCAATGAGCAGTTCTTC	CASSNSLRDTNEQFF
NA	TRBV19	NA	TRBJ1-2	TGTGCCAGTCAACCCCGTGGGGGGGGCGCGTTCCCCTATGGCTACACCTTC	CASQPRGGGAFPYGYTF
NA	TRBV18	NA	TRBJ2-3	TGTGCCAGCTCACCAGCTAGATCAGATACGCAGTATTTT	CASSPARSDTQYF
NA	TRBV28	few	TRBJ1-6	TGTGCCAGCTCTTTAATCGGGGACAACCCACCCCTCCACTTT	CASSLIGDNPPLHF
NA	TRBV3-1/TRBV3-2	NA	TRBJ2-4	TGTGCCAGCAGCCCCGGCCCGGGGGATACTCTAGCCAAAAACATTCAGTACTTC	CASSPGPGDTLAKNIQYF
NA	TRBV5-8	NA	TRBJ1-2	TGTGCCAGCAGCTTGTACTGGTATCGGGATGGCTACACCTTC	CASSLYWYRDGYTF
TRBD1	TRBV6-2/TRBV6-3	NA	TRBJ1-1	TGTGCCAGCAGTCGCGACAGGGCACCGCCGCGGGCTTTCTTT	CASSRDRAPPRAFF